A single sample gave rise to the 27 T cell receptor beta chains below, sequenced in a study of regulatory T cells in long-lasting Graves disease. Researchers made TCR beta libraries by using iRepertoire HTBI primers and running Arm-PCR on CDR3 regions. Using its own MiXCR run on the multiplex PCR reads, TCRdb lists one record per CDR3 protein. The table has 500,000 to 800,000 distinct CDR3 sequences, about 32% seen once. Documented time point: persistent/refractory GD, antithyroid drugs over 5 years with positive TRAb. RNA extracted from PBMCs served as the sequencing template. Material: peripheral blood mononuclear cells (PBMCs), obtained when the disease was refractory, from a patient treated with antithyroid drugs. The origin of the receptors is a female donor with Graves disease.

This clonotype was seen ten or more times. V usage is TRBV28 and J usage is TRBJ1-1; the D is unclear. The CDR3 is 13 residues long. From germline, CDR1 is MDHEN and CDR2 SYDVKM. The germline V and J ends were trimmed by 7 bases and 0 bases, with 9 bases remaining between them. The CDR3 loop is CASKRGMNTEAFF. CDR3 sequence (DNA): TGTGCCAGCAAACGAGGCATGAACACTGAAGCTTTCTTT.

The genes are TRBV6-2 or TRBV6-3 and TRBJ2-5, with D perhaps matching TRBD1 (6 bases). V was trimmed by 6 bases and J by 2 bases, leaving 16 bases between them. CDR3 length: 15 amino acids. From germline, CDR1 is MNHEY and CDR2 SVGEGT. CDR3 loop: CASRPPGTNQETQYF. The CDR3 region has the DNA TGTGCCAGCAGACCCCCAGGGACAAATCAAGAGACCCAGTACTTC.

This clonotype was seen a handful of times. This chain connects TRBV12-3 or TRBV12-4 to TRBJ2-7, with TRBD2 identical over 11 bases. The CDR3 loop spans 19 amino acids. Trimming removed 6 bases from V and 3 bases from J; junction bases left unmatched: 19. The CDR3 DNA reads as TGTGCCAGCAGCCCCCAGGGACTAGCGGACCCCCAAACACTCTACGAGCAGTACTTC. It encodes CASSPQGLADPQTLYEQYF.

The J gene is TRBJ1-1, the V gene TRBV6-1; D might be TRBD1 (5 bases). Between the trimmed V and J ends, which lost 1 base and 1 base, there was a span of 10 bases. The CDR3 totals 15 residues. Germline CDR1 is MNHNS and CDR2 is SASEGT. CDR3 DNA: TGTGCCAGCAGTGAAGATGGGGGTCCGAACACTGAAGCTTTCTTT. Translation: CASSEDGGPNTEAFF.

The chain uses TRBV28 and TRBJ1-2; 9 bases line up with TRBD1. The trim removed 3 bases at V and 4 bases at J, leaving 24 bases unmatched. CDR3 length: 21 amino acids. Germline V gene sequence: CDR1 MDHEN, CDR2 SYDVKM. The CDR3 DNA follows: TGTGCCAGCAGTTTCCCGGGACAGGGACAATCGAAAAGCCACCATCCCTATGGCTACACCTTC. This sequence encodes CASSFPGQGQSKSHHPYGYTF.

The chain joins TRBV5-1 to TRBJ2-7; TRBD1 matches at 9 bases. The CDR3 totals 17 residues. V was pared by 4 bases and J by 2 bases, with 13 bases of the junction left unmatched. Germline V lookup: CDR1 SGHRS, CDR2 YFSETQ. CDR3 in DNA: TGCGCCAGCAGCCTCAATCCACCGGGACAGGGTCCCTACGAGCAGTACTTC. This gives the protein CASSLNPPGQGPYEQYF.

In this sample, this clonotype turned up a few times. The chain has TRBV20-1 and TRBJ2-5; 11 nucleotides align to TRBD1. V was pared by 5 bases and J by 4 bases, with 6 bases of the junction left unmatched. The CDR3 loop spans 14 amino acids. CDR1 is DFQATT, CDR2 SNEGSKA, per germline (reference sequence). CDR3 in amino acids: CSAGIGTGGETQYF. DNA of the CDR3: TGCAGTGCTGGCATCGGGACAGGGGGAGAGACCCAGTACTTC.

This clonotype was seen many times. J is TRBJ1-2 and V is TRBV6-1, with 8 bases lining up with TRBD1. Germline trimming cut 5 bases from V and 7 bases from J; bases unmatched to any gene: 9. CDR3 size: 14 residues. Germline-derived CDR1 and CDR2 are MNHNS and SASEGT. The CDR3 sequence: CASSPLDREGGYTF. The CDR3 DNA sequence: TGTGCCAGCAGTCCCTTGGACAGGGAAGGTGGCTACACCTTC.

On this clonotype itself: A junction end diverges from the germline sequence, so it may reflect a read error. Here the CDR3 reads CATSRVRTNKKLFF. The DNA for the CDR3 is TGTGCCACCAGCAGAGTGCGGACTAATAAAAAACTGTTTTTT. The chain joins TRBV15 to TRBJ1-4; unclear D gene. The germline V gene encodes CDR1 LNHNV and CDR2 YYDKDF (reference sequence). This CDR3 contains 14 residues.

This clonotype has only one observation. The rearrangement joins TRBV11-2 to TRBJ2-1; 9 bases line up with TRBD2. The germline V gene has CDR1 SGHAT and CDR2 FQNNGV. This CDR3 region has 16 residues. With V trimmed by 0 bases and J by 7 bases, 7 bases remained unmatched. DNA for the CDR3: TGTGCCAGCAGCTTAGAATTAACTAGCGGGTCTAATGAGCAGTTCTTC. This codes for CASSLELTSGSNEQFF. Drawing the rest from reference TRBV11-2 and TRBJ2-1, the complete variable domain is EAGVAQSPRYKIIEKRQSVAFWCNPISGHATLYWYQQILGQGPKLLIQFQNNGVVDDSQLPKDRFSAERLKGVDSTLKIQPAKLEDSAVYLCASSLELTSGSNEQFFGPGTRLTVL.

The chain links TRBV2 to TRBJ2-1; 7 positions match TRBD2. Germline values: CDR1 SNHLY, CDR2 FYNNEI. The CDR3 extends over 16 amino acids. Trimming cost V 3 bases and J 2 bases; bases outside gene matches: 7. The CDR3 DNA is TGTGCCAGCAGTGATGATCCGGGACTAACCTACAATGAGCAGTTCTTC. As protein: CASSDDPGLTYNEQFF. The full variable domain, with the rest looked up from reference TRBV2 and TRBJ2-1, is EPEVTQTPSHQVTQMGQEVILRCVPISNHLYFYWYRQILGQKVEFLVSFYNNEISEKSEIFDDQFSVERPDGSNFTLKIRSTKLEDSAMYFCASSDDPGLTYNEQFFGPGTRLTVL.

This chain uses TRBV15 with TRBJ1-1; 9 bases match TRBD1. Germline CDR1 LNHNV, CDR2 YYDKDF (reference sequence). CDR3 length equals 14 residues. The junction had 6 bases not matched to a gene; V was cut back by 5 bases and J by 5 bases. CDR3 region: CATSGRTGVTEAFF. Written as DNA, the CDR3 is TGTGCCACCAGCGGTAGGACAGGGGTGACTGAAGCTTTCTTT.

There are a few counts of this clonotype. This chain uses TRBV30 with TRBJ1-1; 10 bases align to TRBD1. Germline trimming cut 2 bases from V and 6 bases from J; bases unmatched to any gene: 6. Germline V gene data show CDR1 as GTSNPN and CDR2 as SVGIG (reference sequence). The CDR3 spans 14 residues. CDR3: CAWSHRDRGAEAFF. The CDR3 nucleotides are TGTGCCTGGAGTCACCGGGACAGGGGCGCTGAAGCTTTCTTT.

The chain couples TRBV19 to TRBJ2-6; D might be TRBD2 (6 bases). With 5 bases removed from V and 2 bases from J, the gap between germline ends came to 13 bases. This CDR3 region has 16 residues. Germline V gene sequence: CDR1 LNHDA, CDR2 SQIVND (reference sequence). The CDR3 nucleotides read TGTGCCAGTAGTCGGGGATGGGGGGCTGGGGCCAACGTCCTGACTTTC. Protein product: CASSRGWGAGANVLTF. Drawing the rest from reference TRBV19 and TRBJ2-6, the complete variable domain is DGGITQSPKYLFRKEGQNVTLSCEQNLNHDAMYWYRQDPGQGLRLIYYSQIVNDFQKGDIAEGYSVSREKKESFPLTVTSAQKNPTAFYLCASSRGWGAGANVLTFGAGSRLTVL.

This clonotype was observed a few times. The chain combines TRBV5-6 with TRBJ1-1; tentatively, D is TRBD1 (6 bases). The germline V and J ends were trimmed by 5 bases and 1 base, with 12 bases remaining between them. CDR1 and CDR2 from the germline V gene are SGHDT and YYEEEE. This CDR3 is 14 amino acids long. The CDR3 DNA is TGTGCCAGCAGACTCGCGGACAGGAACACTGAAGCTTTCTTT. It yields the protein CASRLADRNTEAFF.

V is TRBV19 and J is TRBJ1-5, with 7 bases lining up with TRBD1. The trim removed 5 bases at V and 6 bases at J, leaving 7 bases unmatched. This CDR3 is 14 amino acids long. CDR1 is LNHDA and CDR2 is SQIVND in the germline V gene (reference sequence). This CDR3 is CASSVGGAGQPQHF. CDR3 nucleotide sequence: TGTGCCAGTAGTGTAGGGGGCGCGGGTCAGCCCCAGCATTTT.

In DNA form, the CDR3 reads TGTGCCAGCAGTTACCGAGGGGGAGCTTTCTTT. It translates to CASSYRGGAFF. The J gene is TRBJ1-1, the V gene TRBV6-5; tentatively, D is TRBD1 (6 bases). The germline gives CDR1 MNHEY, CDR2 SVGAGI. V lost 2 bases and J 10 bases, leaving 8 bases between the germline ends. The CDR3 covers 11 residues.

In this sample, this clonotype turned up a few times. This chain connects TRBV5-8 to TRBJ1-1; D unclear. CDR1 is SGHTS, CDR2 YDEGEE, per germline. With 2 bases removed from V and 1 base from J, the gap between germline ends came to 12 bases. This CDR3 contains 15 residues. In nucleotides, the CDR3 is TGTGCCAGCAGCTTATATGGGCGAACGAACACTGAAGCTTTCTTT. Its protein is CASSLYGRTNTEAFF.

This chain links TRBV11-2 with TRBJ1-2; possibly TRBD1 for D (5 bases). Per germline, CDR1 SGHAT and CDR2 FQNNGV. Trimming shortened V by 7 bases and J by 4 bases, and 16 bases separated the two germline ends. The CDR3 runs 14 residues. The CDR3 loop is CASTSTAGGYGYTF. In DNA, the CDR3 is TGTGCCAGCACTTCTACCGCGGGGGGCTATGGCTACACCTTC.

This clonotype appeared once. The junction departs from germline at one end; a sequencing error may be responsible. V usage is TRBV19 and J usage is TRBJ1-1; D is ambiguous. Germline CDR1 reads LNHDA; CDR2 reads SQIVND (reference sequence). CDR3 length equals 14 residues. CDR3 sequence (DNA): TGTGCCAGTAGTCTCCGGGCTACGAACACTAAAGCTTTCTTT. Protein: CASSLRATNTKAFF.

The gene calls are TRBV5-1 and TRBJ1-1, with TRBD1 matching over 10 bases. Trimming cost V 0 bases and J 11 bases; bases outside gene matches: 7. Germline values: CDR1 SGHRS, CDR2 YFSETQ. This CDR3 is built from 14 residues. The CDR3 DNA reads TGCGCCAGCAGCTTGGCCGAGACAGGGGGCCTTGCTTTCTTT. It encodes CASSLAETGGLAFF. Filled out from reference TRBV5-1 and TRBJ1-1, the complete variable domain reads KAGVTQTPRYLIKTRGQQVTLSCSPISGHRSVSWYQQTPGQGLQFLFEYFSETQRNKGNFPGRFSGRQFSNSRSEMNVSTLELGDSALYLCASSLAETGGLAFFGQGTRLTVV.

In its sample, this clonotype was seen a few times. CDR3 loop: CASSFGTPNYEQYF. CDR3 DNA sequence: TGTGCCAGCAGTTTTGGGACACCGAACTACGAGCAGTACTTC. The chain combines TRBV12-3 or TRBV12-4 with TRBJ2-7; a weak D match, TRBD1 (6 bases). V was clipped by 3 bases and J by 3 bases, with 12 bases between them. The CDR3 runs to 14 residues.

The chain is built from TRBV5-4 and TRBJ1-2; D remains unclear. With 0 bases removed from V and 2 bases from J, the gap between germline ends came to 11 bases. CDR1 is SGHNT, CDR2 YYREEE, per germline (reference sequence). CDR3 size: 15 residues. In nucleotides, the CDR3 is TGTGCCAGCAGCTTGGACCGCCGGGGAAACTATGGCTACACCTTC. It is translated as CASSLDRRGNYGYTF.

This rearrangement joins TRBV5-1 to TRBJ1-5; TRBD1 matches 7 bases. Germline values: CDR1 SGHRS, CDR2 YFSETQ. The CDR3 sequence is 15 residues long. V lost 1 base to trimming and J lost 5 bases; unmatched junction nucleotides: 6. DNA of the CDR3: TGCGCCAGCAGCTTGTTGTCAGGGGGAGATCAGCCCCAGCATTTT. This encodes CASSLLSGGDQPQHF.

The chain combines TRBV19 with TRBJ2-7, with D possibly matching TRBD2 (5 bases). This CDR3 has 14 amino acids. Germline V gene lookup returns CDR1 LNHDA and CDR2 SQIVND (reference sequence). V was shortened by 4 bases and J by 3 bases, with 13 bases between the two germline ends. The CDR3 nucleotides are TGTGCCAGTAGTACGGTAGGACTTGACTACGAGCAGTACTTC. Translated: CASSTVGLDYEQYF.

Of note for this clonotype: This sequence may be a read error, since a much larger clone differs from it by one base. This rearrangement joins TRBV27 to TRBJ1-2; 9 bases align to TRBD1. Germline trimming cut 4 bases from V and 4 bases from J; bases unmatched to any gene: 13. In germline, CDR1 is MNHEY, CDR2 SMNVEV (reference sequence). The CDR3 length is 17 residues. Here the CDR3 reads CASSSGPGTGFRYGYTF. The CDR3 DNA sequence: TGTGCCAGCAGTTCAGGCCCCGGGACAGGGTTTCGCTATGGCTACACCTTC.

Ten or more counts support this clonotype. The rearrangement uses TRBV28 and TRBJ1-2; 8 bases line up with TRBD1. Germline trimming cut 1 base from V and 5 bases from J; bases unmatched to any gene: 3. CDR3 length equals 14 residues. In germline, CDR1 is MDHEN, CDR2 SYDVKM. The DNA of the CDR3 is TGTGCCAGCAGTTTATACAGGGGGGAATATGGCTACACCTTC. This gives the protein CASSLYRGEYGYTF.